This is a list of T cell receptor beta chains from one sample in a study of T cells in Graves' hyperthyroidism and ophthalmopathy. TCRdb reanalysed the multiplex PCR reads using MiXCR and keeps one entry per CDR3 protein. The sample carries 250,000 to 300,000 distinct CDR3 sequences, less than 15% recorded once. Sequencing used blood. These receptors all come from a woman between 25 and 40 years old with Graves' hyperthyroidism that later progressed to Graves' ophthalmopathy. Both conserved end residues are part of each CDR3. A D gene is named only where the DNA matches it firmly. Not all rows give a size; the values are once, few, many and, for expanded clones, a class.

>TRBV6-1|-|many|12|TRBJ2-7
TGTGCCACTGGGGACATCCTCTGGGAGCAGTACTTC
CATGDILWEQYF
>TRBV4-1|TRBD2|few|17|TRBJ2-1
TGCGCCAGCAGCCAAGATCTACCAGCGGGAGGCCTCAATGAGCAGTTCTTC
CASSQDLPAGGLNEQFF
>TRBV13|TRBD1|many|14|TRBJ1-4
TGTGCCAGCAGCCCGGGGCAGGGGGGTGAAAAACTGTTTTTT
CASSPGQGGEKLFF
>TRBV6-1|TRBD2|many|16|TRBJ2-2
TGTGCCAGCAGACTACTAGCGGGAGAGGACACCGGGGAGCTGTTTTTT
CASRLLAGEDTGELFF
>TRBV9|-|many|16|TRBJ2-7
TGTGCCAGCAGCGTATCGGGTGATCTGGAGTTCGGCGAGCAGTACTTC
CASSVSGDLEFGEQYF
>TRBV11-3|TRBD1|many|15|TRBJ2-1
TGTGCCAGCAGCTTAGGGACAGGAGTAAACAATGAGCAGTTCTTC
CASSLGTGVNNEQFF
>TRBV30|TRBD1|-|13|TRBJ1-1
TGTGCCTGGAGCGCCTGGGACAGTGGTGAAGCTTTCTTT
CAWSAWDSGEAFF
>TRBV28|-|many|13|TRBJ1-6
TGTGCCAGCAGTTTAGGAGAGAGTTCACCCCTCCACTTT
CASSLGESSPLHF
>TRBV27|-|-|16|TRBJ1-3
TGTGCCAGCATCCGCGGCGGCCCCCTCTCTGGAAACACCATATATTTT
CASIRGGPLSGNTIYF
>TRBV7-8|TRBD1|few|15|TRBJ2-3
TGTGCCAGCAGTCAAGGACAGGATAGCACAGATACGCAGTATTTT
CASSQGQDSTDTQYF
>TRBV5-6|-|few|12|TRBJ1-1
TGTGCCAGCTCCCTTCCCGGGCGGGAAGCTTTCTTT
CASSLPGREAFF
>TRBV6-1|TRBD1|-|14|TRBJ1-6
TGTGCCAGCGGCTTCGGGACAGATAATTCACCCCTCCACTTT
CASGFGTDNSPLHF
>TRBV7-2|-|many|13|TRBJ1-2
TGTGCCAGCAGCTCGCCGCAAGGAGGCTTCTACACCTTC
CASSSPQGGFYTF
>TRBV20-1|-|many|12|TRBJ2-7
TGCAGTGCTAGATACGGGGCCTACGAGCAGTACTTC
CSARYGAYEQYF